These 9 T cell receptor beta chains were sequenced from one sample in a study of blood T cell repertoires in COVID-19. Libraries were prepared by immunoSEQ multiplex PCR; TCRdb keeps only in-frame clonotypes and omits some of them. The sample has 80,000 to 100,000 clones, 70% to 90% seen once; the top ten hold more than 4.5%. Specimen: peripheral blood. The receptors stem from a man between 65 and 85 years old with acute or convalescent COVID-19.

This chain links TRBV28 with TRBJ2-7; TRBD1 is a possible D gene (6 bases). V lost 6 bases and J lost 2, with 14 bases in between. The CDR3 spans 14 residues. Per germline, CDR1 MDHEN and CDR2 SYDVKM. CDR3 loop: CASSPDPGAYEQYV. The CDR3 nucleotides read TGTGCCAGCAGCCCGGACCCAGGGGCCTACGAGCAGTACGTC.

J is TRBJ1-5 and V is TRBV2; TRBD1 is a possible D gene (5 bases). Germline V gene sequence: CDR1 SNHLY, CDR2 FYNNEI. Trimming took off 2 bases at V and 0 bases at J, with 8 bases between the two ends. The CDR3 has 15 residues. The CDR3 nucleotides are TGTGCCAGCAGTGAAAGGGGTTTTAGCAATCAGCCCCAGCATTTT. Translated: CASSERGFSNQPQHF.

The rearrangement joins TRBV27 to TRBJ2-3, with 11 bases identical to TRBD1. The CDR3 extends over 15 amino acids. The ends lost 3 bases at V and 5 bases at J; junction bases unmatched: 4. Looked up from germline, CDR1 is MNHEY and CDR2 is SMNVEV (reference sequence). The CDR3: CASSLDRGQGDTQYF. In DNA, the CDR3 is TGTGCCAGCAGTTTGGACAGGGGGCAGGGAGATACGCAGTATTTT.

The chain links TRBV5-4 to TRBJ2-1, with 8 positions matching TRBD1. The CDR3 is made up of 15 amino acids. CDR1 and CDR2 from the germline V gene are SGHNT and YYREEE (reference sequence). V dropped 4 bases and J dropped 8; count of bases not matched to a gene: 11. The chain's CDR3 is CASSPTGTGFDEQFF. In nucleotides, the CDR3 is TGTGCCAGCAGCCCTACCGGGACAGGATTTGATGAGCAGTTCTTC.

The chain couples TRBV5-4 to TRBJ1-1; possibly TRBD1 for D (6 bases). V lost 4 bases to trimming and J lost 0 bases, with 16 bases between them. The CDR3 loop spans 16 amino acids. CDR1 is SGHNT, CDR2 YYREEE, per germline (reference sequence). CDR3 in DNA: TGTGCCAGCAGCCCAAGCGGGGGGGGCCTGAACACTGAAGCTTTCTTT. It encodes CASSPSGGGLNTEAFF.

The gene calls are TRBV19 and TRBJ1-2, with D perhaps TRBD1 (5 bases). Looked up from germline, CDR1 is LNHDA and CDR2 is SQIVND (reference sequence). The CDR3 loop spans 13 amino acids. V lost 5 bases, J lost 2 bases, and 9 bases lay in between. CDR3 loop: CASSDRPNYGYTF. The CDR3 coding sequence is TGTGCCAGTAGTGACAGACCGAACTATGGCTACACCTTC.

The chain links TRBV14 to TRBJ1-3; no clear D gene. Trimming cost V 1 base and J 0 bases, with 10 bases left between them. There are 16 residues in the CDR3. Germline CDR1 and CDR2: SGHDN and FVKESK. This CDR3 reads CASSQGLRGSGNTIYF. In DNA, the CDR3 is TGTGCCAGCAGCCAAGGTCTACGGGGCTCTGGAAACACCATATATTTT.

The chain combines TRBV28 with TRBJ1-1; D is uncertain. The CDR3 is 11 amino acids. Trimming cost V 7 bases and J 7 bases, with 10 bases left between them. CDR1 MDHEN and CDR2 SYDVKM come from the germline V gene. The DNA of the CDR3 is TGTGCCAGCACTCGACACCATGAAGCTTTCTTT. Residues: CASTRHHEAFF.

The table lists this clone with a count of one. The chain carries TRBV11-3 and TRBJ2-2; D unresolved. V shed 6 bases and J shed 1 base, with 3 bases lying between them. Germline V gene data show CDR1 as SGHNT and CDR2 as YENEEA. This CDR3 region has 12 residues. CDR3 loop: CASSLNTGELFF. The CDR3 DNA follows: TGTGCCAGCAGTCTGAACACCGGGGAGCTGTTTTTT.